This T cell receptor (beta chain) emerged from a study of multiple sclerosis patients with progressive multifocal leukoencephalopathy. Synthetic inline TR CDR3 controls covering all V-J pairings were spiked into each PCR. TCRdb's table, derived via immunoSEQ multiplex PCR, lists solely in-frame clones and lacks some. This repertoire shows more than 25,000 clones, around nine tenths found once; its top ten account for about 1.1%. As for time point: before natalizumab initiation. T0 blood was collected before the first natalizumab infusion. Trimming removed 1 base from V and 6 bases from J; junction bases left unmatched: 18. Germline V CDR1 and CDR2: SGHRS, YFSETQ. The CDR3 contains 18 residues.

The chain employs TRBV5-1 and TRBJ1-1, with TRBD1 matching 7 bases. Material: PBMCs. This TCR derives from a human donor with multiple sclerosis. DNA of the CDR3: TGCGCCAGCAGCTTGAATTGGCGGAAGGGGGCCGTAGGGTCTGAAGCTTTCTTT. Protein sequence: CASSLNWRKGAVGSEAFF. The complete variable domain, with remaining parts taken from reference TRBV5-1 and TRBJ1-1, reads KAGVTQTPRYLIKTRGQQVTLSCSPISGHRSVSWYQQTPGQGLQFLFEYFSETQRNKGNFPGRFSGRQFSNSRSEMNVSTLELGDSALYLCASSLNWRKGAVGSEAFFGQGTRLTVV.